This T cell receptor beta chain was identified in a study of blood T cell repertoires in COVID-19. Under the authors' procedure: Reference gene primer amplification gave estimated nucleated cell counts. The data were produced by immunoSEQ multiplex PCR, yet TCRdb's version contains in-frame clones alone and is incomplete. V, J and clone size were drawn from that table, and D and trimming were deduced from the DNA. The table lists 150,000 or so clones, 70% to 85% of them singletons. Germline CDR1 and CDR2: SGHTA and FQGTGA. CDR3 length: 16 amino acids. V was clipped by 2 bases and J by 6 bases; unmatched bases: 7. Cohorts were based on clinical histories the participants reported.

The source is a middle-aged man who had recovered from COVID-19. V is TRBV7-3 and J is TRBJ2-3; 11 positions agree with TRBD2. Sequencing was carried out using PBMCs or T cells enriched from blood (not recorded which). The DNA for the CDR3 is TGTGCCAGCAGCTTACTTAGCGGGGGGGTAGAGGATACGCAGTATTTT. This translates into CASSLLSGGVEDTQYF.